This T cell receptor beta chain appears in the sequencing data of a study of cytomegalovirus exposure and HLA in healthy donors. Findings of the study overall: First-cohort TCR clusters were later found to tend to co-occur in the 120 or so validation repertoires. In vitro, a few CMV-associated chains proved specific for CMV antigens. High sensitivity and specificity were reportedly achieved when the classifier diagnosed cytomegalovirus status. According to the study, around 160 TCR beta chains were cytomegalovirus-associated.

The protocol was immunoSEQ multiplex PCR, while the TCRdb copy is restricted to in-frame clones and leaves out a portion. The sample contains fewer than 150,000 clones, approximately 91% of which appear only once. By share, this clone ranks as medium-sized. The antigen remains undetermined. Per the germline V gene, CDR1 is MNHNS and CDR2 is SASEGT. The CDR3 extends over 15 amino acids. Unmatched junction bases numbered 5, after V lost 3 bases and J lost 6 bases. The origin of this receptor is a man aged 30 to 45 in good health and CMV-seronegative. Sequenced sample: PBMCs. The chain recombines TRBV6-1 with TRBJ2-1; 10 positions match TRBD2. Here the CDR3 DNA reads TGTGCCAGCAGTGAGGAGAGCGGGAGGGCCAATGAGCAGTTCTTC. Amino acid sequence: CASSEESGRANEQFF.